The 18 T cell receptor beta chains presented below share a single source sample, sequenced in a study of T cells after yellow fever vaccination. TCRdb independently ran MiXCR on the 5' RACE reads; one entry per CDR3 protein. Here the sample spans some 500,000 distinct CDR3 sequences, 13% being singletons. The material was PBMCs, obtained on the day of the yellow fever booster vaccination. These receptors originate from a man between 25 and 39 years old who received the YFV17D yellow fever vaccine.

This chain links TRBV5-5 with TRBJ2-3; D gene uncertain. The CDR3 runs 14 residues. CDR1 is SGHKS and CDR2 is YYEKEE in the germline V gene (reference sequence). The V end lost 0 bases, the J end lost 4 bases, and 9 bases lay between the germline ends. The CDR3 protein is CASSLGSLADTQYF. DNA of the CDR3: TGTGCCAGCAGCTTGGGATCGCTCGCAGATACGCAGTATTTT.

The gene calls are TRBV20-1 and TRBJ2-1, with 7 nucleotides matching TRBD1. The CDR3 extends over 13 amino acids. From germline, CDR1 is DFQATT and CDR2 SNEGSKA (reference sequence). Unmatched junction bases numbered 12, after V lost 7 bases and J lost 9 bases. DNA for the CDR3: TGCAGTGTTCGACGGGACAGTCAGGGTGAGCAGTTCTTC. Translating it yields CSVRRDSQGEQFF.

This clonotype has ten or more counts. The V gene is TRBV5-6, the J gene TRBJ2-3, with D perhaps assigned TRBD1 or TRBD2 (5 bases each). The CDR3 runs 17 residues. Trimming stripped 1 base from V and 2 bases from J, with 17 bases between. The V gene's germline CDR1 is SGHDT and CDR2 YYEEEE. The CDR3 bases are TGTGCCAGCAGCTTGCCCCTGGGGCGGAGGATCACAGATACGCAGTATTTT. It translates to CASSLPLGRRITDTQYF.

This clonotype was recorded many times. The rearrangement links TRBV5-1 to TRBJ2-7, with a tentative D call TRBD1 (6 bases). The CDR3 extends over 14 amino acids. V was pared by 0 bases and J by 4 bases, with 11 bases between. Per the germline V gene, CDR1 is SGHRS and CDR2 is YFSETQ. The CDR3 DNA sequence: TGCGCCAGCAGCTTGGCACAGGGACCTTACGAGCAGTACTTC. Amino acid sequence: CASSLAQGPYEQYF. The full variable domain, with the rest looked up from reference TRBV5-1 and TRBJ2-7, is KAGVTQTPRYLIKTRGQQVTLSCSPISGHRSVSWYQQTPGQGLQFLFEYFSETQRNKGNFPGRFSGRQFSNSRSEMNVSTLELGDSALYLCASSLAQGPYEQYFGPGTRLTVT.

This chain links TRBV7-2 with TRBJ1-6; possible D gene TRBD1, 5 bases. Germline V CDR1 and CDR2: SGHTA, FQGNSA. The CDR3 totals 14 residues. Between the trimmed V and J ends, which lost 3 bases and 9 bases, there was a span of 12 bases. CDR3 region: CASSLGRGGSPLHF. In DNA, the CDR3 is TGTGCCAGCAGCTTGGGGAGGGGCGGTTCACCCCTCCACTTT.

This sequence joins TRBV2 and TRBJ2-7; no clear D. Trimming left V 2 bases short and J 3 bases short, with 8 bases between. This CDR3 comprises 13 residues. Germline CDR1 SNHLY, CDR2 FYNNEI. For the CDR3, the DNA is TGTGCCAGCAGTGAAAGACCCCTCTACGAGCAGTACTTC. Its protein is CASSERPLYEQYF.

This clonotype was counted only a few times. The gene calls are TRBV7-9 and TRBJ1-1, with D unresolved. There are 14 residues in the CDR3. Germline lookup yields CDR1 SEHNR and CDR2 FQNEAQ (reference sequence). Between the trimmed V and J ends, which lost 4 bases and 6 bases, there was a span of 15 bases. The CDR3 reads CASSSTSTSAEAFF. The CDR3 nucleotides read TGTGCCAGCAGCTCGACCAGTACCTCAGCTGAAGCTTTCTTT.

This clonotype occurred a few times. The gene calls are TRBV7-2 and TRBJ2-7, with 13 positions matching TRBD2. The J segment lost 2 bases and the V segment lost 5 bases, leaving 9 bases of the junction unmatched. Germline values: CDR1 SGHTA, CDR2 FQGNSA. The CDR3 contains 17 residues. The CDR3 region has the DNA TGTGCCAGCAGCGATCGGGGGACTAGCGGGATTACCTACGAGCAGTACTTC. Its translation: CASSDRGTSGITYEQYF.

This clonotype appeared a few times. The rearrangement joins TRBV5-1 to TRBJ2-3, with 7 positions matching TRBD2. CDR3 length: 15 amino acids. Germline V gene lookup returns CDR1 SGHRS and CDR2 YFSETQ. Trimming took 4 bases from V and 0 from J; bases not matched to a gene: 5. This chain's CDR3 is CASSGAAGSTDTQYF. For the CDR3, the DNA is TGCGCCAGCAGCGGCGCAGCGGGGAGCACAGATACGCAGTATTTT.

The chain links TRBV5-1 to TRBJ1-4; possibly TRBD1 for D (6 bases). This CDR3 has 15 amino acids. V lost 7 bases to trimming and J lost 0 bases, with 13 bases between them. The germline CDR1 and CDR2 sequences are SGHRS and YFSETQ. The CDR3 region is CASAQGSTTNEKLFF. DNA of the CDR3: TGCGCCAGCGCCCAGGGGTCAACAACTAATGAAAAACTGTTTTTT. Together with reference TRBV5-1 and TRBJ1-4, the CDR3 gives the full variable domain: KAGVTQTPRYLIKTRGQQVTLSCSPISGHRSVSWYQQTPGQGLQFLFEYFSETQRNKGNFPGRFSGRQFSNSRSEMNVSTLELGDSALYLCASAQGSTTNEKLFFGSGTQLSVL.

The J gene is TRBJ2-5, the V gene TRBV19, with D perhaps matching TRBD1 (5 bases). Germline V gene sequence: CDR1 LNHDA, CDR2 SQIVND (reference sequence). V was clipped by 5 bases and J by 7 bases, with 14 bases between them. The length of the CDR3 is 13 residues. The CDR3 sequence: CASSLRPRGTQYF. The CDR3 DNA is TGTGCCAGTAGTCTACGGCCTAGGGGGACCCAGTACTTC.

As concerns this clonotype: A junction boundary mismatches the germline segment, possibly from a read error. The chain couples TRBV20-1 to TRBJ2-1; tentative D call: TRBD2 (6 bases). CDR1 is DFQATT and CDR2 is SNEGSKA in the germline V gene (reference sequence). The CDR3 runs 18 residues. CDR3 in amino acids: CSARDQVGDPRRGNERFF. CDR3 bases: TGCAGTGCTAGAGATCAAGTCGGCGATCCCAGGCGGGGCAATGAGCGGTTCTTC.

This chain connects TRBV20-1 to TRBJ2-6; TRBD1 is a possible D gene (6 bases). CDR3 size: 15 residues. Germline V gene sequence: CDR1 DFQATT, CDR2 SNEGSKA (reference sequence). Trimming cost V 3 bases and J 4 bases, with 13 bases left between them. The CDR3 loop reads CSASQGMSGANVLTF. For the CDR3, the DNA is TGCAGTGCTAGTCAGGGGATGTCCGGGGCCAACGTCCTGACTTTC.

The V gene is TRBV5-1, the J gene TRBJ2-5; D is ambiguous. Germline V CDR1 and CDR2: SGHRS, YFSETQ. Trimming cost V 0 bases and J 5 bases, with 8 bases left between them. The CDR3 contains 13 residues. CDR3 DNA sequence: TGCGCCAGCAGCTTGGAGGGCCGGGAGACCCAGTACTTC. Amino acid sequence: CASSLEGRETQYF.

This clonotype occurred a few times. The rearrangement joins TRBV7-9 to TRBJ1-6; TRBD1 matches at 7 bases. The CDR3 extends over 14 amino acids. Germline CDR1 is SEHNR and CDR2 is FQNEAQ (reference sequence). V gave up 5 bases and J gave up 7 bases; unmatched junction bases: 5. The CDR3 nucleotides read TGTGCCAGCAGCCGCGGGACAGAGAATTCACCCCTCCACTTT. Amino acids: CASSRGTENSPLHF.

The chain employs TRBV15 and TRBJ2-1; D not certain. The CDR3 is 11 residues long. CDR1 LNHNV and CDR2 YYDKDF come from the germline V gene (reference sequence). V dropped 3 bases and J dropped 8 bases, with 5 bases sitting between them. The CDR3 DNA sequence: TGTGCCACCAGCAGGTCTTATGAGCAGTTCTTC. It yields the protein CATSRSYEQFF.

The J gene is TRBJ2-7, the V gene TRBV7-2; 11 nucleotides align to TRBD2. J gave up 2 bases and V 3 bases, and 0 bases lay outside the gene matches. This CDR3 has 14 amino acids. CDR1 and CDR2 from the germline V gene are SGHTA and FQGNSA. CDR3 region: CASSFSGGAYEQYF. CDR3 sequence (DNA): TGTGCCAGCAGCTTTAGCGGGGGGGCCTACGAGCAGTACTTC.

The CDR3 DNA is TGTGCCAGCAGACCGACAGGGGAAGTCGGGGAGCTGTTTTTT. Translation: CASRPTGEVGELFF. This rearrangement joins TRBV12-3 or TRBV12-4 to TRBJ2-2; 8 bases align to TRBD1. The CDR3 loop spans 14 amino acids. Trimming took 6 bases from V and 7 from J; bases not matched to a gene: 7.